The clone carrying this T cell receptor (beta chain) was observed many times. Antigen: not known. TCRdb re-derived calls from the PCR reads in MiXCR, one entry per CDR3 protein. The repertoire has tens of thousands of distinct CDR3 sequences, about a quarter of them found once; the top ten carry 0.85% to 1%. For naive CD8 T cells, sorting used the CD8+CD4-CCR7+CD45RA+ phenotype. The germline V gene encodes CDR1 SGHKS and CDR2 YYEKEE (reference sequence). The CDR3 runs 13 residues. The V gene lost 4 bases and the J gene lost 5 bases, with 9 bases spanning the gap. This specimen belongs to a study of molecular identifiers for immune sequencing clone quantification. Findings and caveats of the study: Effector cells had over 99% of their molecules in clones above 20 RNA copies, while naive cells had under 1%. The sizes of highly expanded clones could be underestimated when identical TCR molecules share a barcode.

This clonotype was obtained from a human donor in good health. Some libraries in this study had Jurkat cell RNA spiked in. This chain links TRBV5-5 with TRBJ1-4; D is ambiguous. The sample consisted of naive CD8+ T cells from blood, with Jurkat cell RNA spiked in. Subset of the sample: FACS-sorted CD8+CD4-CCR7+CD45RA+ naive T cells. The CDR3 DNA reads as TGTGCCAGCAGCCCACCTTCGAATGAAAAACTGTTTTTT. This encodes CASSPPSNEKLFF.